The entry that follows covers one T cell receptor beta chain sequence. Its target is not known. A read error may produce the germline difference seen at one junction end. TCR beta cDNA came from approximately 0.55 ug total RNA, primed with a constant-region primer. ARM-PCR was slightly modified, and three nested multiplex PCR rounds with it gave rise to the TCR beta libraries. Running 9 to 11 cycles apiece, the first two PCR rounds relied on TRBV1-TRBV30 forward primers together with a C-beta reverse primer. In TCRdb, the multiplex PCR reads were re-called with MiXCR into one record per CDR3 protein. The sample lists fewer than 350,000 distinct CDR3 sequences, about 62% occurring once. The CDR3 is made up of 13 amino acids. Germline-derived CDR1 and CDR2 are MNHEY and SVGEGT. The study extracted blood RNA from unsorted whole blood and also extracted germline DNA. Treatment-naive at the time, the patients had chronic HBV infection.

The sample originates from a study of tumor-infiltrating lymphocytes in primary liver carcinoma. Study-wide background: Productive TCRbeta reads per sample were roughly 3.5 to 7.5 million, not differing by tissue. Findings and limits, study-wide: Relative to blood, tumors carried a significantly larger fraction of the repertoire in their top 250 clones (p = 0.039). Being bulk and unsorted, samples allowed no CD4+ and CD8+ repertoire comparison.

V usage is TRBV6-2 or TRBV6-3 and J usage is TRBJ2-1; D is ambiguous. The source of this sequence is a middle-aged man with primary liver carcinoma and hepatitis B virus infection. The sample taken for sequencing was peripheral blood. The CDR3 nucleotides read TGTCCCAGCAGTTACTCCTACTACAATGAGCAGTTCTTC. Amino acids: CPSSYSYYNEQFF.